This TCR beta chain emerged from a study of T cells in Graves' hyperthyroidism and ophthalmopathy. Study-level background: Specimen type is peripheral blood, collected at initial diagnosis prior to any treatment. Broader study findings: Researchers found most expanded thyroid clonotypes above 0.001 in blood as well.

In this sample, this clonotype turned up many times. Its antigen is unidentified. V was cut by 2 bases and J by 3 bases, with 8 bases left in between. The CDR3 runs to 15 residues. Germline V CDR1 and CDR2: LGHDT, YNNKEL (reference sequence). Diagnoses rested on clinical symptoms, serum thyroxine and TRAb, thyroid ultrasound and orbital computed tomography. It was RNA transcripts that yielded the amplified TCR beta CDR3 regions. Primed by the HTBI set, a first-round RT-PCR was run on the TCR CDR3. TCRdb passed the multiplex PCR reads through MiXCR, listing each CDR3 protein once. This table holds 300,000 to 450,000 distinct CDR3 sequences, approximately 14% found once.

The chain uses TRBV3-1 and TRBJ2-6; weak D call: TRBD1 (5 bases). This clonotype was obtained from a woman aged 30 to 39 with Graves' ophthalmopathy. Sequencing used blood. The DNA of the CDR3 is TGTGCCAGCAGCCAAAGGGGCCTTGGGGCCAACGTCCTGACTTTC. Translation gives CASSQRGLGANVLTF.